These 20 T cell receptor beta chains were all obtained from the same sample, sequenced in a study of CD4 T cell repertoires in COVID-19. The data were produced by immunoSEQ multiplex PCR, yet TCRdb's version contains in-frame clones alone and is incomplete. Of about 75,000 clones in the sample, about 83% are singletons; the top ten hold around 0.58%. The sequencing here drew on CD4+ T cells from peripheral blood, taken after recovery from COVID-19. The receptor source for this set is a human donor who had COVID-19.

This clone was found many times. The chain is built from TRBV7-2 and TRBJ1-5; the match to TRBD1 covers 10 bases. Germline-derived CDR1 and CDR2 are SGHTA and FQGNSA. CDR3 length equals 16 residues. J lost 1 base, V lost 4 bases, and 4 bases had no gene match. The CDR3 protein is CASSSWTGGSNQPQHF. The CDR3 coding sequence is TGTGCCAGCAGCTCCTGGACAGGGGGAAGCAATCAGCCCCAGCATTTT.

The rearrangement uses TRBV12-3 or TRBV12-4 and TRBJ1-5; D is undetermined. Trimming stripped 8 bases from V and 5 bases from J, with 10 bases between. This CDR3 is 12 amino acids long. CDR3 in DNA: TGTGCCAGCGCGAGGGTGGATCAGCCCCAGCATTTT. It specifies CASARVDQPQHF.

This clone was seen more than once but under ten times. The rearrangement links TRBV12-3 or TRBV12-4 to TRBJ2-1; D not resolved. The ends were cut back, 7 bases at V and 10 bases at J, with 11 bases in the middle. The CDR3 runs 11 residues. The CDR3 coding sequence is TGTGCCAGCACCCGGACCGGGGAGCAGTTCTTC. This gives the protein CASTRTGEQFF.

V usage is TRBV12-3 or TRBV12-4 and J usage is TRBJ2-7; D may be TRBD1 (6 bases). The ends were cut back, 8 bases at V and 9 bases at J, with 20 bases in the middle. The CDR3 loop spans 13 amino acids. The CDR3 region has the DNA TGTGCCAGCTGCCCCAACAGGGTGGGTTCGCAGTACTTC. Its protein is CASCPNRVGSQYF.

The genes are TRBV7-3 and TRBJ2-1; D is undetermined. V lost 1 base, J lost 8 bases, and 12 bases lay in between. Germline CDR1 and CDR2: SGHTA and FQGTGA. This CDR3 comprises 14 residues. The CDR3 DNA reads as TGTGCCAGCAGCTTAAGCCCCAATTTCCATGAGCAGTTCTTC. Its translation is CASSLSPNFHEQFF.

The V and J genes are TRBV6-5 and TRBJ1-1; D is uncertain. The CDR3 length is 14 residues. V dropped 7 bases and J dropped 5 bases, with 17 bases sitting between them. CDR1 and CDR2 from the germline V gene are MNHEY and SVGAGI. The CDR3 protein is CASTPGSITTEAFF. Written as DNA, the CDR3 is TGTGCCAGCACCCCCGGGTCGATTACTACTGAAGCTTTCTTT.

The V call is TRBV6-5, the J call TRBJ2-7; tentatively, D is TRBD1 or TRBD2 (5 bases each). V lost 8 bases and J lost 3, with 17 bases in between. The length of the CDR3 is 14 residues. Germline CDR1 is MNHEY and CDR2 is SVGAGI. The CDR3 here is CASRPPGTYYEQYF. CDR3 bases: TGTGCCAGCCGACCACCCGGGACGTACTACGAGCAGTACTTC.

V gene TRBV28 combines with J gene TRBJ2-2; 11 bases are shared with TRBD2. The germline gives CDR1 MDHEN, CDR2 SYDVKM. The CDR3 is made up of 17 amino acids. Losses at the gene ends were 3 bases for V and 1 base for J; bases not matched to a gene: 4. The CDR3 here is CASSFPTSGRNTGELFF. For the CDR3, the DNA is TGTGCCAGCAGTTTCCCCACTAGCGGGAGGAACACCGGGGAGCTGTTTTTT. The entire variable domain, with the rest obtained from reference TRBV28 and TRBJ2-2, is as follows: DVKVTQSSRYLVKRTGEKVFLECVQDMDHENMFWYRQDPGLGLRLIYFSYDVKMKEKGDIPEGYSVSREKKERFSLILESASTNQTSMYLCASSFPTSGRNTGELFFGEGSRLTVL.

The chain links TRBV15 to TRBJ1-2; maybe TRBD1 (6 bases). This CDR3 is built from 14 residues. V was pared by 3 bases and J by 3 bases, with 11 bases between. Germline V lookup: CDR1 LNHNV, CDR2 YYDKDF (reference sequence). The CDR3 here is CATSRGAGYYGYTF. The CDR3 region has the DNA TGTGCCACCAGCAGGGGGGCAGGGTACTATGGCTACACCTTC.

The V gene is TRBV2, the J gene TRBJ1-5, with a weak D call TRBD1 (5 bases). Germline V lookup: CDR1 SNHLY, CDR2 FYNNEI. The CDR3 has 15 residues. V was trimmed by 0 bases and J by 7 bases, leaving 13 bases between them. CDR3 residues: CASSEAVSGNQPQHF. The CDR3 DNA follows: TGTGCCAGCAGTGAAGCGGTATCAGGGAACCAGCCCCAGCATTTT.

The chain uses TRBV10-1 and TRBJ2-3; weak D call: TRBD2 (5 bases). This CDR3 is built from 15 residues. Germline values: CDR1 WNHNN, CDR2 SYGVQD (reference sequence). V gave up 0 bases and J gave up 9 bases, with 16 bases separating them. This CDR3 is CASSESRTERATQYF. The CDR3 DNA reads as TGCGCCAGCAGTGAGTCGCGGACTGAGAGGGCCACGCAGTATTTT.

The genes are TRBV28 and TRBJ2-1, with unresolved D. Germline V gives CDR1 MDHEN, CDR2 SYDVKM. The CDR3 runs 14 residues. The germline V and J ends were trimmed by 11 bases and 0 bases, with 14 bases remaining between them. The CDR3 reads CASLRASSYNEQFF. In DNA, the CDR3 is TGTGCCTCTTTACGGGCTAGCTCCTACAATGAGCAGTTCTTC.

This clone has just a few counts. V gene TRBV5-5 combines with J gene TRBJ1-1; 7 bases map to TRBD1. V gave up 4 bases and J gave up 0 bases; unmatched junction bases: 6. The CDR3 spans 15 residues. CDR1 and CDR2 from the germline V gene are SGHKS and YYEKEE (reference sequence). The DNA of the CDR3 is TGTGCCAGCAGCACCAGGGGACAGATGAACACTGAAGCTTTCTTT. Translating it yields CASSTRGQMNTEAFF.

This clone was counted only a few times. The rearrangement links TRBV14 to TRBJ1-1; possibly TRBD1 for D (5 bases). CDR1 and CDR2 from the germline V gene are SGHDN and FVKESK. V was cut by 0 bases and J by 5 bases, with 16 bases left in between. CDR3 length: 16 amino acids. Here the CDR3 DNA reads TGTGCCAGCAGCCAAGATTGGTGGGCAGGGAGGACTGAAGCTTTCTTT. Translation: CASSQDWWAGRTEAFF.

The sample holds one count of this clone. This same CDR3 is encoded by further DNA sequences in the sample. V gene TRBV6-5 combines with J gene TRBJ1-5; maybe TRBD1 (6 bases). The CDR3 loop spans 12 amino acids. Germline assignment: CDR1 MNHEY and CDR2 SVGAGI. The ends were cut back, 6 bases at V and 4 bases at J, with 7 bases in the middle. The CDR3 is CASRQGNQPQHF. CDR3 DNA sequence: TGTGCCAGCAGGCAGGGGAATCAGCCCCAGCATTTT.

This clone was seen once. The V gene is TRBV6-1, the J gene TRBJ2-2; 8 bases line up with TRBD1. This CDR3 contains 16 residues. The V gene's germline CDR1 is MNHNS and CDR2 SASEGT. The V and J ends lost 3 bases and 4 bases, in that order; junction bases with no gene match: 7. The CDR3, as DNA: TGTGCCAGCAGTGACCAGGGGGCCATATCCACCGGGGAGCTGTTTTTT. It encodes CASSDQGAISTGELFF.

This sequence joins TRBV7-8 and TRBJ2-1; D not resolved. Germline V CDR1 and CDR2: SGHVS, FQNEAQ. The V end lost 2 bases, the J end lost 2 bases, and 10 bases lay between the germline ends. This CDR3 contains 15 residues. The CDR3 loop is CASSLSSVAYNEQFF. For the CDR3, the DNA is TGTGCCAGCAGCTTATCTAGTGTGGCCTACAATGAGCAGTTCTTC.

The J gene is TRBJ1-6, the V gene TRBV3-1 (or the pseudogene TRBV3-2); a possible D gene is TRBD1 (6 bases). In germline, CDR1 is LGHDT, CDR2 YNNKEL (reference sequence). The CDR3 has 16 residues. The V end was cut by 3 bases, the J end by 6 bases, with 15 bases between. The CDR3 loop is CASSQSIGQPNSPLHF. The CDR3 region has the DNA TGTGCCAGCAGCCAGAGTATTGGACAGCCTAATTCACCCCTCCACTTT.

The gene calls are TRBV19 and TRBJ2-7; maybe TRBD2 (6 bases). This CDR3 is built from 13 residues. Germline V gives CDR1 LNHDA, CDR2 SQIVND (reference sequence). V shed 4 bases and J shed 4 bases, with 11 bases lying between them. DNA of the CDR3: TGTGCCAGTAGTAGGGACTGGAGATACGAGCAGTACTTC. Translating it yields CASSRDWRYEQYF.

The chain employs TRBV24-1 and TRBJ2-1; 12 bases fit TRBD1. J gave up 9 bases and V 3 bases, and 8 bases lay outside the gene matches. From germline, CDR1 is KGHDR and CDR2 SFDVKD. This CDR3 is 16 amino acids long. CDR3 nucleotides: TGTGCCACCAGTGATGCCTTCGGGACAGGGGGCTTTGAGCAGTTCTTC. This gives the protein CATSDAFGTGGFEQFF.